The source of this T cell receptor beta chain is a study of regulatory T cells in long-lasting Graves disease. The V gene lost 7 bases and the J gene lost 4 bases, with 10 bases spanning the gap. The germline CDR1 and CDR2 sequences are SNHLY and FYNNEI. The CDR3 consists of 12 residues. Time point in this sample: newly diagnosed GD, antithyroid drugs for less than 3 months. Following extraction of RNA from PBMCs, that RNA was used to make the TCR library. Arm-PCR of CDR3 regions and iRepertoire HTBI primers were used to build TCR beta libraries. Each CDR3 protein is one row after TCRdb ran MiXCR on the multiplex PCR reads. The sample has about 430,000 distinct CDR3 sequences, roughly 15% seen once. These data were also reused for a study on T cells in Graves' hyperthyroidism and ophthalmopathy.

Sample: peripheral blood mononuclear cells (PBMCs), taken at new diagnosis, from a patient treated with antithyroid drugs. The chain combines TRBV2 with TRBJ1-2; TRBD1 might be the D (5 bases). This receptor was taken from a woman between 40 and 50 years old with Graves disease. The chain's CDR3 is CASKGQTYGYTF. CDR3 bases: TGTGCCAGCAAGGGGCAGACCTATGGCTACACCTTC.